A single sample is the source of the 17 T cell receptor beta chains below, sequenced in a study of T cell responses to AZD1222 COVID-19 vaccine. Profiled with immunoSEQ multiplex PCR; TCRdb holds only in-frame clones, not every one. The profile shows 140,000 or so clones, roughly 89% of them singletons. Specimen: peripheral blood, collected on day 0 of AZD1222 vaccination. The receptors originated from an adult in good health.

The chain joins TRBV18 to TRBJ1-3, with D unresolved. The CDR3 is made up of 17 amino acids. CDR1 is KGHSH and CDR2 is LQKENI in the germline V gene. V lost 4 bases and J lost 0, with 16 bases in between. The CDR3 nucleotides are TGTGCCAGCTCACAACTGCCGACGCCGAGCTCTGGAAACACCATATATTTT. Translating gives CASSQLPTPSSGNTIYF.

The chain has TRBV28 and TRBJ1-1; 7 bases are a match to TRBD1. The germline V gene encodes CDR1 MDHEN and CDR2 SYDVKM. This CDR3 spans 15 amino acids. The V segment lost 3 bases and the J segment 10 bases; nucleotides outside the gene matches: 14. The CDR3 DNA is TGTGCCAGCAGTTTCCGGGACAGATTAACACTGGGAGCTTTCTTT. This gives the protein CASSFRDRLTLGAFF. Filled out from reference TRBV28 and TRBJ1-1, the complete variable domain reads DVKVTQSSRYLVKRTGEKVFLECVQDMDHENMFWYRQDPGLGLRLIYFSYDVKMKEKGDIPEGYSVSREKKERFSLILESASTNQTSMYLCASSFRDRLTLGAFFGQGTRLTVV.

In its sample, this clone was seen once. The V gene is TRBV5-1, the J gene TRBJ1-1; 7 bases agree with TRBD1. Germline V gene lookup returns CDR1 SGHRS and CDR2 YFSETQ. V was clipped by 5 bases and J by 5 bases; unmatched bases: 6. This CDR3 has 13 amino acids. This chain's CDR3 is CASSQDRETEAFF. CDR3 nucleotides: TGCGCCAGCAGTCAAGACAGGGAGACTGAAGCTTTCTTT.

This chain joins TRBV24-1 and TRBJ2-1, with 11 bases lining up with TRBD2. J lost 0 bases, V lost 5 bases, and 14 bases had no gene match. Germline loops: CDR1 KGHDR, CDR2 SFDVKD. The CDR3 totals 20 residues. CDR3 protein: CATSGPGLAGGPSSYNEQFF. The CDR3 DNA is TGTGCCACCAGTGGTCCTGGGCTAGCGGGAGGCCCAAGCTCCTACAATGAGCAGTTCTTC.

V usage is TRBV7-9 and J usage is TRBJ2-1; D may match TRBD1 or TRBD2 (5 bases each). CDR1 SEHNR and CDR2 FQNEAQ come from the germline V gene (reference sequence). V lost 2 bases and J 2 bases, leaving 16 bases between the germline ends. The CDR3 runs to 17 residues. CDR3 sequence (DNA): TGTGCCAGCAGCTTATGGACCCCGGGACCCCCCTACAATGAGCAGTTCTTC. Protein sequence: CASSLWTPGPPYNEQFF.

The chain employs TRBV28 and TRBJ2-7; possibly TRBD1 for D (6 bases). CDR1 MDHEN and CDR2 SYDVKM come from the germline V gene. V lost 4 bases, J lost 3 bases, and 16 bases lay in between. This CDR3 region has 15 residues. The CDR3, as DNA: TGTGCCAGCAGTTCCGGACAGACCCCACGCTACGAGCAGTACTTC. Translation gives CASSSGQTPRYEQYF.

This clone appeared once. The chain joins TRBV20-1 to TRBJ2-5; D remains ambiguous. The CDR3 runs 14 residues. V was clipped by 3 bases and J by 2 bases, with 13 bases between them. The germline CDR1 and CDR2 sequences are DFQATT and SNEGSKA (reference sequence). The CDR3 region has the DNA TGCAGTGCTAGTTCTTCGCCCGATCAAGAGACCCAGTACTTC. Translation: CSASSSPDQETQYF.

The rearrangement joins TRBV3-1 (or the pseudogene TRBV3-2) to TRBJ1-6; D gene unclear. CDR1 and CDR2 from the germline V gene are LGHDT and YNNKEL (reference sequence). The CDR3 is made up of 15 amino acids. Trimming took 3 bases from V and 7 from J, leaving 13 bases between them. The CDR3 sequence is CASSQMGVGNSPLHF. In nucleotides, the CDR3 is TGTGCCAGCAGCCAGATGGGAGTGGGAAATTCACCCCTCCACTTT.

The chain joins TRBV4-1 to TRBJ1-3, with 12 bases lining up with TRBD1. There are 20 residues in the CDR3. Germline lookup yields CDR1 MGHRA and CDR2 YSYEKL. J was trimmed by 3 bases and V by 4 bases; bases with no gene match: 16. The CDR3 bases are TGCGCCAGCAGCCTCCTCCCGGGACAGGGGGCTTATGAAAGTGGAAACACCATATATTTT. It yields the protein CASSLLPGQGAYESGNTIYF.

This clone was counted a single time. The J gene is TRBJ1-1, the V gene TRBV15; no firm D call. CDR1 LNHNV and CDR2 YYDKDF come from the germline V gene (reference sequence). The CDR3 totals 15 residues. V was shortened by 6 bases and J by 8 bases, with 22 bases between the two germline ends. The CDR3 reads CATSPDLGLKPEAFF. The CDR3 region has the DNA TGTGCCACCAGTCCTGATCTGGGCTTGAAGCCCGAAGCTTTCTTT.

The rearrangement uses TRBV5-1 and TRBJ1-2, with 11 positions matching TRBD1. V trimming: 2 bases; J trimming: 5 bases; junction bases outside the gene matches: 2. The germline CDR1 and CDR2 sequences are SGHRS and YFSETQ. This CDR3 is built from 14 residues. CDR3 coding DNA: TGCGCCAGCAGCTTCGGGACAGGGGGATATGGCTACACCTTC. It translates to CASSFGTGGYGYTF. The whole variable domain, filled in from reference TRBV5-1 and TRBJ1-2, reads KAGVTQTPRYLIKTRGQQVTLSCSPISGHRSVSWYQQTPGQGLQFLFEYFSETQRNKGNFPGRFSGRQFSNSRSEMNVSTLELGDSALYLCASSFGTGGYGYTFGSGTRLTVV.

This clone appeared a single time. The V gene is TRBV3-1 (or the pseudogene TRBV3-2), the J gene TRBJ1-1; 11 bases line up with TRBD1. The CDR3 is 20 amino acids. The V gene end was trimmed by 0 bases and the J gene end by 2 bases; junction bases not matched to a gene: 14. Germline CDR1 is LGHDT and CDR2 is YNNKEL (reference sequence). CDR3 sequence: CASSQEFRLRDRGRNTEAFF. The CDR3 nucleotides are TGTGCCAGCAGCCAAGAATTCCGACTCCGGGACAGGGGGAGAAACACTGAAGCTTTCTTT.

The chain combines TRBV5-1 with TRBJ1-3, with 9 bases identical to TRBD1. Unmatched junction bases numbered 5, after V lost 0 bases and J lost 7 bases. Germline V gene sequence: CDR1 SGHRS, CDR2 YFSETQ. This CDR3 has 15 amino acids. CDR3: CASSLEQGARNTIYF. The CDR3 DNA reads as TGCGCCAGCAGCTTGGAACAGGGGGCAAGGAACACCATATATTTT.

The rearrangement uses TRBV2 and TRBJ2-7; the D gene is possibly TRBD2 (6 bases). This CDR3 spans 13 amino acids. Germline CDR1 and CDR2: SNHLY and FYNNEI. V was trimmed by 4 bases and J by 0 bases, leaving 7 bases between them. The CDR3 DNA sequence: TGTGCCAGCAGTGGGGGGGACTCCTACGAGCAGTACTTC. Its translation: CASSGGDSYEQYF.

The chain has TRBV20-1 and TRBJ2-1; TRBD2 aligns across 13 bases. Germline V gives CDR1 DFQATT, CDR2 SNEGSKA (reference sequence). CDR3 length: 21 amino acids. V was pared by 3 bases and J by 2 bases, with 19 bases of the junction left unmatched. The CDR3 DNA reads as TGCAGTGCTAGTGGCAACTCAGGGACTGGACTAGCGGGAGAGGCCTACAATGAGCAGTTCTTC. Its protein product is CSASGNSGTGLAGEAYNEQFF.

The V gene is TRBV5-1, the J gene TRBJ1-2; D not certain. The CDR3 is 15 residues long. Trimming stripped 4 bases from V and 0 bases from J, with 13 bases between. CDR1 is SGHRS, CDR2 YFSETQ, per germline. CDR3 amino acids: CASSPQGPPNYGYTF. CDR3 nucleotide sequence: TGCGCCAGCAGCCCACAAGGACCTCCTAACTATGGCTACACCTTC.

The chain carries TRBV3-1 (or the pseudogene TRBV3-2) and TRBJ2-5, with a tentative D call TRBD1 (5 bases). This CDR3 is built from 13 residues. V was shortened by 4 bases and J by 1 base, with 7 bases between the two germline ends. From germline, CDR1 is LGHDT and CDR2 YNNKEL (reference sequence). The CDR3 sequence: CASSLGPQETQYF. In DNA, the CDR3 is TGTGCCAGCAGCCTGGGGCCCCAAGAGACCCAGTACTTC.